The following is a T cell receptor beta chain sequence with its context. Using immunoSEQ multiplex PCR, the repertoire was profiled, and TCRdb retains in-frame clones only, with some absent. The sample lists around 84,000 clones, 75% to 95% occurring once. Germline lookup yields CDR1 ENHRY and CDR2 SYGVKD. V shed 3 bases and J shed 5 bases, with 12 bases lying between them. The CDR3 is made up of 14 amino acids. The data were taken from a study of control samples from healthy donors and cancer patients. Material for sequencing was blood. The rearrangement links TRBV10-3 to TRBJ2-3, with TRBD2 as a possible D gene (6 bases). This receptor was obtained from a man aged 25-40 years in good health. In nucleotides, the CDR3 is TGTGCCATCAGTGATAGGGGAGGAGGAGATACGCAGTATTTT. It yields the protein CAISDRGGGDTQYF.